Reported below is one TCR beta chain. The sample is drawn from a study of blood T cell repertoires in COVID-19. Study overall: Donors in the United States, Italy and Spain gave samples during acute or convalescent COVID-19. Nucleic acid was either cDNA or gDNA, and it came from T cells, B-cell-depleted T cells, or PBMCs.

As processed by the authors: Reference gene primer amplification yielded estimated nucleated cell counts. Assay used: immunoSEQ multiplex PCR; TCRdb lists only in-frame clones, some missing. For V, J and clone size, that table is used; D and trimming come from the DNA. The sample shows about 310,000 clones, about 90% of them seen only once. The CDR3 sequence is 13 residues long. The ends were cut back, 7 bases at V and 1 base at J, with 10 bases in the middle. Germline CDR1 reads SGHTA; CDR2 reads FQGNSA. While infection was still active, Seattle patients were enrolled and then followed longitudinally.

The sample consisted of peripheral blood. The V gene is TRBV7-2, the J gene TRBJ1-1, with D hard to call. This sequence originates from a woman aged 40 to 50 with COVID-19, enrolled during active disease. DNA for the CDR3: TGTGCCAGCACCCCAGGCTGGAACACTGAAGCTTTCTTT. Amino acids: CASTPGWNTEAFF.